This T cell receptor beta chain is from a study of blood T cell repertoires in COVID-19. Turning to the study itself: Acute and convalescent COVID-19 specimens originated in the United States, Italy and Spain.

Sequenced by immunoSEQ multiplex PCR; TCRdb stores in-frame clones only, minus some. The repertoire consists of approximately 170,000 clones, with about 85% occurring once and the leading ten covering around 7%. Seattle enrolled patients during active infection and tracked them longitudinally. J was trimmed by 6 bases and V by 1 base; bases with no gene match: 4. The germline V gene has CDR1 MNHNS and CDR2 SASEGT. CDR3 length: 16 amino acids. The V gene is TRBV6-1, the J gene TRBJ1-6, with 9 bases that match TRBD1. Sequenced material: peripheral blood. This clonotype was sampled from an elderly man with COVID-19, enrolled during active disease. The CDR3 loop reads CASSEGWTGVNSPLHF. The CDR3 DNA reads TGTGCCAGCAGTGAAGGTTGGACAGGGGTTAATTCACCCCTCCACTTT.